These 21 T cell receptor beta chains were sequenced from one sample in a study of human T cells and chemical hapten exposure. Time point noted: patch test 2, 6 weeks after DPC sensitization. The treatment here: therapeutic diphenylcyclopropenone sensitization with weekly scalp DPC. Via MiXCR, TCRdb re-called the RACE reads, giving one row per CDR3 protein. The table includes some 80,000 distinct CDR3 sequences, about 9.9% detected once. Sequencing used whole blood, obtained in connection with sensitization to the hapten diphenylcyclopropenone (DPC). The origin of the receptors is a man younger than 30 with alopecia areata. Some clones in this sample may be carry-over from other donors' samples.

The chain employs TRBV25-1 and TRBJ2-3; TRBD1 aligns across 9 bases. V was clipped by 3 bases and J by 4 bases; unmatched bases: 5. Germline values: CDR1 MGHDK, CDR2 SYGVNS. The CDR3 sequence is 15 residues long. CDR3 DNA sequence: TGTGCCAGCAGTGAGTACAGGGGGCGCCCAGATACGCAGTATTTT. Translating gives CASSEYRGRPDTQYF.

This clonotype was seen only once. The V call is TRBV29-1, the J call TRBJ1-1, with unresolved D. This CDR3 is 13 amino acids long. Germline loops: CDR1 SQVTM, CDR2 ANQGSEA. Trimming cost V 7 bases and J 1 base, with 13 bases left between them. The DNA for the CDR3 is TGCAGCGGGGCCCACAAAGAGAACACTGAAGCTTTCTTT. Amino acids: CSGAHKENTEAFF.

This rearrangement joins TRBV12-3 or TRBV12-4 to TRBJ2-7; the D gene is possibly TRBD1 (5 bases). CDR3 length: 13 residues. Trimming removed 1 base from V and 6 bases from J, with 10 bases in between. CDR3: CASSLGAGSEQYV. The CDR3 DNA reads as TGTGCCAGCAGTTTAGGGGCAGGGTCCGAGCAGTACGTC.

V is TRBV28 and J is TRBJ2-5, with D perhaps matching TRBD1 (6 bases). The germline CDR1 and CDR2 sequences are MDHEN and SYDVKM. Trimming pared 6 bases from V and 2 bases from J, leaving 10 bases between. The CDR3 contains 13 residues. This CDR3 reads CASRSGQQETQYF. The CDR3, as DNA: TGTGCCAGCAGGTCGGGACAACAAGAGACCCAGTACTTC.

This clonotype came up a few times. The chain recombines TRBV7-9 with TRBJ1-6; D uncertain. Trimming cost V 1 base and J 7 bases, with 11 bases left between them. Germline values: CDR1 SEHNR, CDR2 FQNEAQ (reference sequence). The CDR3 length is 15 residues. CDR3 nucleotide sequence: TGTGCCAGCAGCTTAGGCGAGGCCCTAAATTCACCCCTCCACTTT. Protein: CASSLGEALNSPLHF.

Concerning this clonotype itself: A much larger clone lies a single base off, so this may be a read error. The chain recombines TRBV29-1 with TRBJ1-1; D is undetermined. Trimming took off 8 bases at V and 1 base at J, with 5 bases between the two ends. CDR3 size: 10 residues. Per germline, CDR1 SQVTM and CDR2 ANQGSEA. The CDR3 region is CSFGNTEAFF. The CDR3 DNA follows: TGCAGCTTTGGGAACACTGAAGCTTTCTTT. Full variable domain (outside the CDR3, taken from reference TRBV29-1 and TRBJ1-1): SAVISQKPSRDICQRGTSLTIQCQVDSQVTMMFWYRQQPGQSLTLIATANQGSEATYESGFVIDKFPISRPNLTFSTLTVSNMSPEDSSIYLCSFGNTEAFFGQGTRLTVV.

V usage is TRBV5-1 and J usage is TRBJ1-2; D possibly corresponds to TRBD1 (5 bases). The V end was cut by 4 bases, the J end by 8 bases, with 18 bases between. Per germline, CDR1 SGHRS and CDR2 YFSETQ. The CDR3 runs 14 residues. For the CDR3, the DNA is TGCGCCAGCAGCCCGGACGGCCGCAGGGAAGGCTACACCTTC. Its translation: CASSPDGRREGYTF.

This clonotype was recorded at least ten times. The rearrangement joins TRBV27 to TRBJ1-5; possible D gene TRBD1, 6 bases. There are 13 residues in the CDR3. Germline V gives CDR1 MNHEY, CDR2 SMNVEV (reference sequence). V was shortened by 3 bases and J by 6 bases, with 9 bases between the two germline ends. The CDR3 sequence is CASSFRGAQPQHF. The CDR3 nucleotides are TGTGCCAGCAGTTTCCGGGGGGCTCAGCCCCAGCATTTT.

This clonotype was detected a few times. V gene TRBV3-1 combines with J gene TRBJ2-7; no definite D call. The CDR3 extends over 15 amino acids. V lost 4 bases to trimming and J lost 4 bases, with 17 bases between them. Germline CDR1 reads LGHDT; CDR2 reads YNNKEL (reference sequence). CDR3 amino acids: CASSPFPARPYEQYF. The CDR3 DNA reads TGTGCCAGCAGCCCTTTCCCCGCGAGGCCTTACGAGCAGTACTTC.

This clonotype was detected many times. V and J are TRBV7-9 and TRBJ1-1, with no clear D. The CDR3 consists of 14 residues. Looked up from germline, CDR1 is SEHNR and CDR2 is FQNEAQ (reference sequence). V was trimmed by 5 bases and J by 2 bases, leaving 12 bases between them. The CDR3 bases are TGTGCCAGCAGCCCTCCTAACAGCAACACTGAAGCTTTCTTT. This codes for CASSPPNSNTEAFF.

The chain employs TRBV9 and TRBJ2-1, with D uncertain. The ends were cut back, 0 bases at V and 7 bases at J, with 5 bases in the middle. The CDR3 is made up of 12 amino acids. Germline V gene sequence: CDR1 SGDLS, CDR2 YYNGEE. In nucleotides, the CDR3 is TGTGCCAGCAGCGTAGTGCGTAATGAGCAGTTCTTC. Translated, it gives CASSVVRNEQFF.

The V call is TRBV14, the J call TRBJ2-1; 9 bases line up with TRBD1. The V gene end was trimmed by 5 bases and the J gene end by 4 bases; junction bases not matched to a gene: 3. The germline V gene encodes CDR1 SGHDN and CDR2 FVKESK. The CDR3 consists of 14 residues. The CDR3 is CASSGTGKYNEQFF. CDR3 in DNA: TGTGCCAGCAGCGGGACAGGGAAATACAATGAGCAGTTCTTC.

This clonotype was observed a few times. This chain uses TRBV10-3 with TRBJ2-1; a possible D gene is TRBD1 (5 bases). The CDR3 covers 14 residues. The germline CDR1 and CDR2 sequences are ENHRY and SYGVKD. The V and J ends lost 6 bases and 1 base respectively, with 10 bases between them. The CDR3 bases are TGTGCCATCAGACGACAGAGTTCCTACAATGAGCAGTTCTTC. Translation gives CAIRRQSSYNEQFF.

This clonotype was observed a few times. CDR3 sequence (DNA): TGTGCCAGCAGCTACAGACATTCCTTCTCTGGAAACACCATATATTTT. It yields the protein CASSYRHSFSGNTIYF. The V gene is TRBV5-8, the J gene TRBJ1-3; D remains unclear. Trimming took off 3 bases at V and 0 bases at J, with 13 bases between the two ends. The CDR3 covers 16 residues. CDR1 and CDR2 (germline): SGHTS, YDEGEE.

This clonotype was detected ten times or more. The chain couples TRBV20-1 to TRBJ2-7, with D perhaps matching TRBD2 (5 bases). Germline V gene data show CDR1 as DFQATT and CDR2 as SNEGSKA (reference sequence). Trimming stripped 2 bases from V and 2 bases from J, with 16 bases between. The CDR3 covers 15 residues. In DNA form, the CDR3 reads TGCAGTGCTAGACGACACCATTACGGGGCCTACGAGCAGTACTTC. Its protein is CSARRHHYGAYEQYF.

For this clonotype: A read error may explain this, as a much larger clone is one base away. The rearrangement links TRBV2 to TRBJ2-7; D is unresolved. The germline CDR1 and CDR2 sequences are SNHLY and FYNNEI. The CDR3 contains 10 residues. This CDR3 is CVSSENEQYF. As DNA, the CDR3 is TGTGTCAGCAGTGAGAACGAGCAGTACTTC. Full variable domain (rest looked up from reference TRBV2 and TRBJ2-7): EPEVTQTPSHQVTQMGQEVILRCVPISNHLYFYWYRQILGQKVEFLVSFYNNEISEKSEIFDDQFSVERPDGSNFTLKIRSTKLEDSAMYFCVSSENEQYFGPGTRLTVT.

V and J are TRBV29-1 and TRBJ1-4; a possible D gene is TRBD1 (5 bases). There are 12 residues in the CDR3. V was clipped by 3 bases and J by 13 bases, with 15 bases between them. Germline V gives CDR1 SQVTM, CDR2 ANQGSEA. The CDR3: CSVDTGTQGLFF. DNA of the CDR3: TGCAGCGTTGACACTGGAACGCAGGGACTGTTTTTT.

This clonotype was found a few times. This chain links TRBV28 with TRBJ2-2, with D possibly TRBD1 on 5 matching bases. V was cut by 3 bases and J by 4 bases, with 15 bases left in between. This CDR3 region has 16 residues. The germline V gene has CDR1 MDHEN and CDR2 SYDVKM. For the CDR3, the DNA is TGTGCCAGCAGTTTTTTTTACAGGTGGCTCACCGGGGAGCTGTTTTTT. This sequence encodes CASSFFYRWLTGELFF.

Many counts were recorded for this clonotype. V and J are TRBV2 and TRBJ1-4, with 8 bases that match TRBD1. The CDR3 length is 14 residues. In germline, CDR1 is SNHLY, CDR2 FYNNEI. V trimming: 9 bases; J trimming: 4 bases; junction bases outside the gene matches: 7. The CDR3 DNA reads TGTGCCAGGGGTCGACAGGGGAATAATGAAAAACTGTTTTTT. It translates to CARGRQGNNEKLFF.

This chain joins TRBV9 and TRBJ1-5; D is unclear. This CDR3 has 15 amino acids. Per germline, CDR1 SGDLS and CDR2 YYNGEE. Trimming shortened V by 4 bases and J by 3 bases, and 14 bases separated the two germline ends. The CDR3 DNA reads as TGTGCCAGCAGCCCCGGGGAGAAAATCAATCAGCCCCAGCATTTT. The encoded protein is CASSPGEKINQPQHF. Full variable domain (outside the CDR3, taken from reference TRBV9 and TRBJ1-5): DSGVTQTPKHLITATGQRVTLRCSPRSGDLSVYWYQQSLDQGLQFLIQYYNGEERAKGNILERFSAQQFPDLHSELNLSSLELGDSALYFCASSPGEKINQPQHFGDGTRLSIL.

This clonotype was counted once. A much larger clone lies a single base off, so this may be a read error. The V call is TRBV6-5, the J call TRBJ1-1; 7 nucleotides line up with TRBD1. From germline, CDR1 is MNHEY and CDR2 SVGAGI. The CDR3 totals 14 residues. Germline trimming cut 8 bases from V and 7 bases from J; bases unmatched to any gene: 13. Here the CDR3 reads CASLDRSLSNEAFF. The CDR3 region has the DNA TGTGCCAGCTTGGACAGGAGTTTGTCCAATGAAGCTTTCTTT.